This T cell receptor beta chain was found in a study of CD8 T cells in Susac syndrome. Germline V CDR1 and CDR2: SGHRS, YFSETQ. Trimming removed 0 bases at V and 10 bases at J, with 8 bases between. The CDR3 totals 13 residues. TCR beta sequencing was performed on blood CD8+ and CD4+ T cells. Random hexamers served to reverse transcribe about 0.45 to 1 ug RNA. TCRdb reanalysed the immunoSEQ multiplex PCR reads using MiXCR and keeps one entry per CDR3 protein. The sample consists of 250,000 or so distinct CDR3 sequences, roughly 95% of them appearing once. This clonotype is a singleton in its sample. The chain links TRBV5-1 to TRBJ1-6; D unresolved. Sequenced input: CD4+ T cells from PBMCs. The sequence was obtained from a human donor with multiple sclerosis. The CDR3 loop reads CASSLAQGSPLHF. The CDR3 nucleotides are TGCGCCAGCAGCTTGGCCCAAGGATCACCCCTCCACTTT.